This T cell receptor (beta chain) was sequenced during a study of CD4 T cells in relation to SARS-CoV-2 and coronaviruses. Study details: ViraFEST: roughly 10-day antigen culture of PBMCs, then TCR beta CDR3 sequencing.

Study outcomes and limitations: Roughly three fifths of donors had memory CD4+ clonotypes crossrecognizing SARS-CoV-2 and common cold coronavirus spike.

CDR1 is MNHNY, CDR2 SVGAGI, per germline (reference sequence). The CDR3 is 16 residues long. Trimming removed 6 bases from V and 6 bases from J; junction bases left unmatched: 11. With respect to this clone: The antigen is unknown.

Measured with immunoSEQ multiplex PCR; TCRdb has only the in-frame clones, and not every one. The sample includes roughly 20,000 clones, almost 80% of them seen just once. Unexposed donor CD4+ T cells date from 2011-2018, before the COVID-19 pandemic. After approximately 10 days of culture, CD4+ T cells were isolated. Each well had 2 million or so PBMCs in around 4.5% human AB serum with IL-2. The sequence was collected from a human donor in good health. Specimen: CD4+ T cells from PBMCs, cultured in vitro. The V and J genes are TRBV6-6 and TRBJ1-4, with TRBD1 identical over 9 bases. Here the CDR3 reads CASRPAGTGYDEKLFF. CDR3 bases: TGTGCCAGCAGACCAGCCGGGACAGGGTATGATGAAAAACTGTTTTTT.